This T cell receptor (beta chain) was identified in a study of blood T cell repertoires in COVID-19 (dated by TCRdb to the early 2020s). In terms of the full investigation: The collaborator samples originated in the United States, Italy and Spain and spanned the acute and convalescent phases of COVID-19. The material from the prospective study consisted of cDNA or gDNA derived from T cells, B-cell-depleted T cells, or PBMCs. The repertoires were made available in a free public database intended to serve as a resource for research on the immune response to SARS-CoV-2. Where HLA class I and class II types were available, the types were taken from metadata supplied by the sample provider, not from assay-based typing. Sample metadata almost always included a de-identified subject ID, COVID-19 status, age in years and sex. The samples were drawn from the first 160 participants of the ongoing ImmuneRACE study and from 950 to 1,500 subjects provided by 6 global collaborators. Deeply sampled blood TCRbeta repertoires from subjects exposed to, actively infected with, or recovered from COVID-19 were included in the dataset. Study-wide conclusions, independent of this receptor: How much clinical and demographic metadata was included differed by source and by participant, and the metadata was provided uncurated.

Samples from volunteer blood donors who had recovered from COVID-19 were contributed by a second Seattle source. Collaborating institutions collected whole blood in K2EDTA tubes following their own protocols. Collaborator samples were shipped for TCRbeta analysis as frozen whole blood, isolated PBMCs, or DNA extracted from either sample type. Comments on this clone: This receptor's antigen is unknown. It has no much larger one-base neighbor in the sample; base qualities were not kept.

Trimming takes 2 bases from V and 2 bases from J, and the germline ends sit 22 bases apart. CDR1 MNHEY and CDR2 SVGEGT were looked up in the germline V gene. Counted from cysteine to phenylalanine, this CDR3 has 19 amino acids. Left in the record is the CDR3 DNA by itself, 57 bases read in frame from the first base. TCRbeta CDR3 regions were amplified from genomic DNA by means of the immunoSEQ Assay, a bias-controlled multiplex PCR. Turning to the authors' computational methods: Within the assay, amplification of reference gene primers was used to estimate how many nucleated cells each sample contained. Sequence reads were collapsed and filtered to measure the absolute abundance of every unique TCRbeta CDR3 rearrangement. Productive Simpson clonality was computed per sample as the square root of Simpson's diversity index over productive rearrangements. TCRdb retrieved this table from immuneACCESS and kept in-frame rearrangements only. Not all clones are present; in checked studies, unresolved V genes account for under half, and no reason is known for the remainder. The DNA was the basis for D and trimming; V, J and clone size are from that table. The sample table records about 150,000 clones; over 80% of these occur just once. The top ten clonotypes cover 35% to 40% of the sample.

This clonotype originated in a man aged 45-65 years who had recovered from COVID-19. This receptor chain uses TRBV6-2 or TRBV6-3 and TRBJ1-5; the D gene is perhaps TRBD1, on 6 matching bases. The sequenced sample was peripheral blood. This receptor has the CDR3 CASSYPPTVGALGNQPQHF. The sequenced DNA is TGTGCCAGCAGTTACCCCCCGACTGTGGGGGCTCTGGGCAATCAGCCCCAGCATTTT.